These 23 T cell receptor beta chains were all obtained from the same sample, sequenced in a study of T cell responses to AZD1222 COVID-19 vaccine. Method: immunoSEQ multiplex PCR; TCRdb's copy keeps in-frame clones and lacks some. Among 140,000 to 150,000 clones, 90% to 95% were seen once, and the ten largest hold under 4.5%. Sequencing used peripheral blood, obtained on day 0 of AZD1222 vaccination. These TCRs come from an adult in good health.

V usage is TRBV7-3 and J usage is TRBJ2-1; TRBD2 matches 7 bases. This CDR3 is built from 15 residues. V shed 2 bases and J 4 bases; nucleotides not matched to a gene: 5. CDR1 SGHTA and CDR2 FQGTGA come from the germline V gene. The CDR3 nucleotides read TGTGCCAGCAGCTTATCGGCTAGCGGATACAATGAGCAGTTCTTC. Residues: CASSLSASGYNEQFF.

The chain recombines TRBV19 with TRBJ1-4, with D perhaps matching TRBD1 (5 bases). V was trimmed by 7 bases and J by 0 bases, leaving 12 bases between them. This CDR3 comprises 15 residues. Germline CDR1 LNHDA, CDR2 SQIVND (reference sequence). The CDR3 sequence is CASNPGTATNEKLFF. CDR3 DNA sequence: TGTGCCAGTAACCCCGGGACTGCAACTAATGAAAAACTGTTTTTT.

CDR3 in DNA: TGTGCCAGCAGTTTACACGGGCCCGCCCACGAGCAGTACTTC. Translated: CASSLHGPAHEQYF. The gene calls are TRBV27 and TRBJ2-7; D remains ambiguous. With 2 bases removed from V and 5 bases from J, the gap between germline ends came to 13 bases. The CDR3 is made up of 14 amino acids. Looked up from germline, CDR1 is MNHEY and CDR2 is SMNVEV (reference sequence).

The J gene is TRBJ2-1, the V gene TRBV10-2; 7 bases match TRBD2. The CDR3 is made up of 15 amino acids. Germline V gives CDR1 WSHSY, CDR2 SAAADI. Trimming removed 4 bases from V and 1 base from J; junction bases left unmatched: 4. Here the CDR3 reads CASSGRETSYNEQFF. CDR3 coding DNA: TGCGCCAGCAGTGGGCGGGAGACGTCCTACAATGAGCAGTTCTTC.

The chain carries TRBV6-4 and TRBJ2-1, with 8 bases aligning to TRBD2. The CDR3 sequence is 15 residues long. The ends lost 2 bases at V and 7 bases at J; junction bases unmatched: 7. Germline V gene sequence: CDR1 MRHNA, CDR2 SNTAGT. CDR3 sequence (DNA): TGTGCCAGCAGTGACGCGAGCGGGAGTGGGAATGAGCAGTTCTTC. It yields the protein CASSDASGSGNEQFF.

The V call is TRBV3-1 (or the pseudogene TRBV3-2), the J call TRBJ1-5; D is ambiguous. Germline V gene sequence: CDR1 LGHDT, CDR2 YNNKEL (reference sequence). The ends were cut back, 0 bases at V and 6 bases at J, with 6 bases in the middle. The CDR3 is 13 amino acids. CDR3 nucleotide sequence: TGTGCCAGCAGCCAAGATTGGGGTCAGCCCCAGCATTTT. It codes for CASSQDWGQPQHF.

This chain uses TRBV11-2 with TRBJ2-7; D not certain. Germline V CDR1 and CDR2: SGHAT, FQNNGV. The V and J ends lost 5 bases and 6 bases respectively, with 14 bases between them. The CDR3 loop spans 13 amino acids. The chain's CDR3 is CASSRTPQLEQYF. The CDR3 DNA is TGTGCCAGCAGCCGAACGCCCCAACTCGAGCAGTACTTC.

The chain couples TRBV10-1 to TRBJ2-5; a weak D match, TRBD1 (5 bases). The germline CDR1 and CDR2 sequences are WNHNN and SYGVQD (reference sequence). V was shortened by 4 bases and J by 1 base, with 7 bases between the two germline ends. The CDR3 covers 13 residues. This CDR3 is CASSAGSQETQYF. The CDR3 DNA is TGCGCCAGCAGTGCAGGGTCCCAAGAGACCCAGTACTTC.

The J gene is TRBJ1-6, the V gene TRBV19; 7 bases line up with TRBD1. The CDR3 spans 16 residues. CDR1 and CDR2 (germline): LNHDA, SQIVND (reference sequence). V lost 3 bases, J lost 7 bases, and 9 bases stayed unmatched. The CDR3 region is CASSMSVRTGNSPLHF. Here the CDR3 DNA reads TGTGCCAGTAGTATGTCGGTACGGACAGGAAATTCACCCCTCCACTTT.

CDR3 bases: TGTGCCACAGCCGTAGCGGGAGCAAACCAAGAGACCCAGTACTTC. Protein: CATAVAGANQETQYF. This rearrangement joins TRBV6-5 to TRBJ2-5; 9 bases agree with TRBD2. The CDR3 loop spans 15 amino acids. V shed 10 bases and J 0 bases; nucleotides not matched to a gene: 9. CDR1 is MNHEY and CDR2 is SVGAGI in the germline V gene.

The gene calls are TRBV6-5 and TRBJ1-5, with D possibly TRBD1 on 6 matching bases. V lost 10 bases, J lost 7 bases, and 23 bases lay in between. From germline, CDR1 is MNHEY and CDR2 SVGAGI. CDR3 length equals 15 residues. DNA of the CDR3: TGTGCCACCTCGGAGGCCGGGGGCAGGATGCAGCCCCAGCATTTT. Amino acid sequence: CATSEAGGRMQPQHF.

The chain recombines TRBV2 with TRBJ1-5; a possible D gene is TRBD1 (5 bases). Per the germline V gene, CDR1 is SNHLY and CDR2 is FYNNEI. CDR3 length: 16 amino acids. V was shortened by 6 bases and J by 4 bases, with 19 bases between the two germline ends. Written as DNA, the CDR3 is TGTGCCAGCAGGGTAGGAGGGGTGGGCCGAAATCAGCCCCAGCATTTT. This encodes CASRVGGVGRNQPQHF.

The chain recombines TRBV28 with TRBJ1-2, with D possibly matching TRBD1 (6 bases). CDR1 is MDHEN, CDR2 SYDVKM, per germline. The CDR3 loop spans 15 amino acids. Trimming left V 6 bases short and J 5 bases short, with 19 bases between. The CDR3 protein is CASSARGLSEYGYTF. For the CDR3, the DNA is TGTGCCAGCAGCGCGCGGGGGCTCTCGGAGTATGGCTACACCTTC.

The chain carries TRBV6-5 and TRBJ2-3; D is unclear. Trimming took off 4 bases at V and 0 bases at J, with 11 bases between the two ends. There are 15 residues in the CDR3. Germline-derived CDR1 and CDR2 are MNHEY and SVGAGI. This CDR3 reads CASSSTGFSTDTQYF. CDR3 nucleotides: TGTGCCAGCAGTTCCACGGGCTTTAGCACAGATACGCAGTATTTT.

In its sample, this clone was seen a few times. The chain links TRBV7-3 to TRBJ1-1, with D perhaps TRBD1 (5 bases). Per germline, CDR1 SGHTA and CDR2 FQGTGA. V lost 2 bases and J 1 base, leaving 11 bases between the germline ends. The CDR3 totals 15 residues. The CDR3 spells CASSLEATGNTEAFF. CDR3 DNA: TGTGCCAGCAGCTTAGAGGCAACAGGGAACACTGAAGCTTTCTTT. Drawing the rest from reference TRBV7-3 and TRBJ1-1, the complete variable domain is GAGVSQTPSNKVTEKGKYVELRCDPISGHTALYWYRQSLGQGPEFLIYFQGTGAADDSGLPNDRFFAVRPEGSVSTLKIQRTERGDSAVYLCASSLEATGNTEAFFGQGTRLTVV.

The rearrangement links TRBV7-6 to TRBJ2-5; TRBD2 might be the D (6 bases). Germline V gives CDR1 SGHVS, CDR2 FNYEAQ. This CDR3 region has 12 residues. V was pared by 1 base and J by 7 bases, with 7 bases between. DNA of the CDR3: TGTGCCAGCAGCTTAGGGGGAGGGACCCAGTACTTC. Encoded protein: CASSLGGGTQYF.

The rearrangement joins TRBV28 to TRBJ2-3, with TRBD1 matching 7 bases. Germline V gives CDR1 MDHEN, CDR2 SYDVKM. Losses at the gene ends were 8 bases for V and 2 bases for J; bases not matched to a gene: 16. The CDR3 has 17 amino acids. CDR3 residues: CASHQMTGWDPTDTQYF. In DNA form, the CDR3 reads TGTGCCAGCCATCAAATGACAGGGTGGGACCCCACAGATACGCAGTATTTT.

The chain carries TRBV20-1 and TRBJ1-1; D is unclear. V was cut by 2 bases and J by 5 bases, with 6 bases left in between. This CDR3 region has 11 residues. Looked up from germline, CDR1 is DFQATT and CDR2 is SNEGSKA (reference sequence). The DNA of the CDR3 is TGCAGTGCTAGACATTTAACTGAAGCTTTCTTT. The encoded protein is CSARHLTEAFF.

The rearrangement joins TRBV11-2 to TRBJ1-3; D is unclear. The V end was cut by 5 bases, the J end by 0 bases, with 14 bases between. This CDR3 comprises 16 residues. CDR1 and CDR2 from the germline V gene are SGHAT and FQNNGV. The CDR3 DNA reads TGTGCCAGCAGCCCCCCCGACATTGTCTCTGGAAACACCATATATTTT. Translating it yields CASSPPDIVSGNTIYF.

The gene calls are TRBV6-1 and TRBJ2-7, with 10 bases matching TRBD2. Germline lookup yields CDR1 MNHNS and CDR2 SASEGT. With V trimmed by 3 bases and J by 9 bases, 11 bases remained unmatched. The CDR3 totals 15 residues. The CDR3 sequence: CASSDRRTSGVWQYF. The DNA for the CDR3 is TGTGCCAGCAGTGATCGGCGGACTAGCGGTGTCTGGCAGTACTTC.

This chain connects TRBV18 to TRBJ2-7; TRBD1 aligns across 10 bases. CDR3 size: 13 residues. Trimming at V came to 5 bases and at J to 7 bases, leaving 5 bases not matched to a gene. In germline, CDR1 is KGHSH, CDR2 LQKENI. CDR3 DNA: TGTGCCAGCTCAGAGGGACAGGGGTTAGAGCAGTACTTC. This gives the protein CASSEGQGLEQYF.

The V gene is TRBV5-1, the J gene TRBJ1-2; 8 bases are shared with TRBD1. With 3 bases clipped from V and 8 bases from J, the junction kept 12 bases outside the gene matches. This CDR3 is built from 15 residues. Looked up from germline, CDR1 is SGHRS and CDR2 is YFSETQ. DNA of the CDR3: TGCGCCAGCAGCTCGGACAGGGTCGGCGCGGGCGGCTACACCTTC. Translated: CASSSDRVGAGGYTF.

The rearrangement links TRBV7-2 to TRBJ2-7; D may be TRBD1 or TRBD2 (5 bases each). This CDR3 contains 14 residues. Trimming pared 6 bases from V and 0 bases from J, leaving 12 bases between. Germline V CDR1 and CDR2: SGHTA, FQGNSA. The CDR3 nucleotides read TGTGCCAGCAGGTATCGGGACCACTCCTACGAGCAGTACTTC. Translating gives CASRYRDHSYEQYF.